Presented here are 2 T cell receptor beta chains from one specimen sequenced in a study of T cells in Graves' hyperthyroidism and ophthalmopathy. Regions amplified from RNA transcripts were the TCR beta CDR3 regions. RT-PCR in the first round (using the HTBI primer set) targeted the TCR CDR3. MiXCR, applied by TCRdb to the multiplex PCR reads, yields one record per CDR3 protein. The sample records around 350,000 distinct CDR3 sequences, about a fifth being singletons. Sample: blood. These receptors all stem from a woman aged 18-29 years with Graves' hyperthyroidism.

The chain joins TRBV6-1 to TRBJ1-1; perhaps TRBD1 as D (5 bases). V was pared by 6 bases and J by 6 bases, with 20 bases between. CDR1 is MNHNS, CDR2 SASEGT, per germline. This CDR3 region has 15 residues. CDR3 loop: CASRLSDGARAEAFF. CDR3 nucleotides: TGTGCCAGCAGACTCAGTGATGGGGCCCGTGCTGAAGCTTTCTTT.

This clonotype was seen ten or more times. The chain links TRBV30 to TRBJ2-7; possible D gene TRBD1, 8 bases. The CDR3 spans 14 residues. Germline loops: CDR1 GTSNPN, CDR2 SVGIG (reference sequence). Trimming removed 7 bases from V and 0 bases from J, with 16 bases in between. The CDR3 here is CASTGGVSSYEQYF. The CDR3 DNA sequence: TGTGCCTCTACAGGGGGGGTATCCTCCTACGAGCAGTACTTC.